This TCR beta chain emerged from a study of shared clonotypes between healthy human individuals. The method was immunoSEQ multiplex PCR; TCRdb's version includes in-frame clones alone and lacks a portion of them. The repertoire holds some 2.4 million clones, with 80% to 95% as singletons. Findings and caveats of the study: Non-shared clonotypes showed lower generation probabilities than clonotypes common to all four donors. Sharing of clonotypes among donors was expected to vary with sequencing depth. Clonotypes that were shared across four donors made up roughly 5% of naive CD4 clonotypes.

Points on this clone: Its specificity is not known.

Trimming left V 0 bases short and J 6 bases short, with 7 bases between. CDR3 size: 13 residues. Looked up from germline, CDR1 is KGHSH and CDR2 is LQKENI. The chain employs TRBV18 and TRBJ2-3; D is unclear. The TCR comes from a man between 18 and 35 years old in good health. Some clones in this sample may be carry-over from other donors' samples. The sequenced material came from naive CD4+ T cells from PBMCs. The subset here: CD45RA+ positively selected. The CDR3: CASSPPLTDTQYF. In nucleotides, the CDR3 is TGTGCCAGCTCACCACCGCTCACGGATACGCAGTATTTT.